This T cell receptor beta chain was identified during a study of blood T cell repertoires in COVID-19. Each participant's cohort was designated according to participant-reported clinical history. Each recovered donor of Cohort 3 presented with two negative PCRs, clearance, or symptom resolution. The CDR3 consists of 15 residues. The germline V gene encodes CDR1 SGHRS and CDR2 YFSETQ. With 4 bases clipped from V and 8 bases from J, the junction kept 7 bases outside the gene matches. Data came from immunoSEQ multiplex PCR; TCRdb stores just in-frame clones and leaves some out. In the table there are some 350,000 clones, 88% of which are singletons.

The gene calls are TRBV5-1 and TRBJ2-2; 11 nucleotides line up with TRBD1. The clonotype was recovered from a man aged 25 to 40 who had recovered from COVID-19. The source material was PBMCs or T cells enriched from blood (not recorded which). CDR3 protein: CASSVGGQGAGELFF. The CDR3 DNA is TGCGCCAGCAGCGTCGGTGGACAGGGGGCGGGGGAGCTGTTTTTT.